This record looks at one T cell receptor (beta chain) sequence and its context. No cognate antigen has been identified for it. There are no base qualities to consult, and no much larger clone falls within one base. This specimen's time point label, per the study, means: neoterminal ileum biopsy at postoperative endoscopy, about 6 months after surgery. To be eligible, patients had to be adults with ileal or ileocolonic Crohn's disease and an indication for ileocolonic resection. Whole ileal mucosal biopsies were kept frozen at -80 degrees C prior to DNA extraction. Genomic DNA was extracted from frozen whole biopsies using a TRizol-based method and was quantified with a NanoDrop 2000 spectrophotometer. Trimming takes 3 bases from V and 0 bases from J, and the germline ends sit 11 bases apart. The CDR3 sequence holds 16 residues, the cysteine and phenylalanine included. Solely the CDR3 DNA is kept, with 48 bases framed from the first base. Looking up the germline V gene yields CDR1 SGHAT and CDR2 FQNNGV.

This record comes from a study of T cell repertoires in ileal Crohn's disease (dated by TCRdb to about 2019). Notes on the research overall: Median disease duration was roughly 8.2 years, and roughly 35% of patients were identified as active smokers at the time of surgery. The study ran alongside a multicentre cohort designed to identify predictors of early endoscopic recurrence after ileocolonic resection. Roughly half of the patients were given postoperative therapy, with around eleven receiving thiopurines and under 20 receiving anti-TNF agents. The TCR repertoire was analysed in around 50 patients with Crohn's disease drawn from a prospective multicentre cohort. Neoterminal ileum biopsies obtained at postoperative colonoscopy were designated as M6 samples. A total of some 150 mucosal samples from roughly 60 patients were sequenced, collected from several sites on the surgical specimen and at postoperative endoscopy. Every patient underwent surgery because of a complication, which was stricturing disease in around 61% of cases and penetrating disease in around 39%. Endoscopic postoperative recurrence was defined as a Rutgeerts score above i0. Overall study results and their limits: More high-frequency clones were carried by sorted CD8 T cells than by CD4 T cells, suggesting that mucosal expansions were mainly CD8. Mucosal CD4 and CD8 T cells were sorted and sequenced only in a subgroup of patients, the size of which was not stated. Compared with non-smokers, patients who were active smokers at surgery showed a significantly higher proportion of clonal expansions (25.9% vs 17.9%, p=0.02). Endoscopic recurrence was found to be associated with higher high-frequency clone percentages at surgery, and recurrence was observed in all patients with clonality above 26.8% (18/57). The timing of postoperative endoscopy varied within the first year after surgery, and the median delay was 6.9 months.

Around 460 nanograms of biopsy DNA per sample were submitted for commercial TCRB immunosequencing. CDR3 regions were amplified from genomic DNA by Adaptive Biotechnology using a two-step, amplification bias-controlled multiplex PCR. In the first PCR, primers covered every V and J gene segment, and in the second PCR, barcodes and Illumina adapters were added. CDR3 libraries were sequenced on an Illumina instrument. In the original analysis: Analysis combined the vendor-provided pipelines with custom analysis of raw data in R/Bioconductor under R version 3.3.0. Clonality, ranging from 0 to 1, was calculated as the inverse of the normalised Shannon entropy of all productive clones. High-frequency clones were defined as the share of the repertoire taken up by the top 100 clones, keeping only clones that passed a 95% confidence test. Repertoire diversity was measured with the Simpson index, and overlap between samples was measured with the Morisita-Horn index. In TCRdb, the immuneACCESS table is reduced to in-frame sequences with V and J assigned. These tables do not hold every clone; where another copy was compared, an unresolved V gene accounts for under half, and the others remain unexplained. Clonal size and the V and J genes are those of that table, whereas D and trimming came from the DNA. This sample comprises about 1,600 clones, about 90% of them detected only once. More than 12% of the sample lies in the top ten.

Sequencing used ileal tissue. This receptor was taken from an adult with Crohn's disease. Recombination connected TRBV11-2 to TRBJ2-2; tentative D gene TRBD2, with 5 bases matching. The CDR3 in this case is CASSLFRGTNTGELFF. The DNA sequence is as follows: TGTGCCAGCAGCTTGTTCCGGGGTACGAACACCGGGGAGCTGTTTTTT.